These 7 T cell receptor beta chains were sequenced from one sample in a study of T cell responses to AZD1222 COVID-19 vaccine. Produced via immunoSEQ multiplex PCR; TCRdb's table is partial and in-frame only. This sample has 95,000 to 150,000 clones, with 86% found just once. This sample comprised peripheral blood, obtained on day 0 of AZD1222 vaccination. All receptors derive from an adult in good health.

The J gene is TRBJ1-1, the V gene TRBV30; D remains ambiguous. V was cut by 3 bases and J by 1 base, with 12 bases left in between. Germline values: CDR1 GTSNPN, CDR2 SVGIG (reference sequence). The CDR3 spans 14 residues. CDR3 DNA: TGTGCCTGGAGATGGGCAGCCCCGAACACTGAAGCTTTCTTT. This sequence encodes CAWRWAAPNTEAFF.

The gene calls are TRBV11-1 and TRBJ2-5; the D gene is possibly TRBD1 (6 bases). Germline CDR1 SGHAT, CDR2 FQDESV (reference sequence). CDR3 length: 14 residues. V lost 1 base and J 5 bases, leaving 11 bases between the germline ends. Written as DNA, the CDR3 is TGTGCCAGCAGCTTAGGTGGGGGCCTGGAGACCCAGTACTTC. This encodes CASSLGGGLETQYF.

In the case of this clone: A read error may produce the germline difference seen at one junction end. The rearrangement joins TRBV5-1 to TRBJ1-4; D might be TRBD1 (5 bases). The CDR3 is 16 residues long. Per germline, CDR1 SGHRS and CDR2 YFSETQ. The CDR3 here is CASSLDPPVGTAKLTF. The CDR3 coding sequence is TGCGCCAGCAGCTTGGATCCACCAGTGGGGACCGCGAAACTTACTTTT.

The rearrangement joins TRBV28 to TRBJ2-4, with 7 bases fitting TRBD1. Germline CDR1 MDHEN, CDR2 SYDVKM. After removal of 4 bases from V and 0 bases from J, the junction contained 15 bases not matched to a gene. There are 19 residues in the CDR3. This CDR3 reads CASSSQTGWAGLAKNIQYF. CDR3 sequence (DNA): TGTGCCAGCAGTTCACAGACAGGGTGGGCGGGTTTAGCCAAAAACATTCAGTACTTC. The whole variable domain, filled in from reference TRBV28 and TRBJ2-4, reads DVKVTQSSRYLVKRTGEKVFLECVQDMDHENMFWYRQDPGLGLRLIYFSYDVKMKEKGDIPEGYSVSREKKERFSLILESASTNQTSMYLCASSSQTGWAGLAKNIQYFGAGTRLSVL.

The CDR3 DNA sequence: TGTGCCAGCAGTGAAGAGGGGGCCCCTTACAATGAGCAGTTCTTC. Protein sequence: CASSEEGAPYNEQFF. The chain recombines TRBV6-1 with TRBJ2-1, with 7 bases fitting TRBD1. This CDR3 is 15 amino acids long. The trim removed 1 base at V and 4 bases at J, leaving 4 bases unmatched. The germline V gene encodes CDR1 MNHNS and CDR2 SASEGT.

The chain has TRBV5-1 and TRBJ2-7, with 8 positions matching TRBD1. V lost 2 bases and J lost 4; bases outside the gene matches: 5. The CDR3 covers 14 residues. CDR1 is SGHRS, CDR2 YFSETQ, per germline. The CDR3 region has the DNA TGCGCCAGCAGCTTCGAAGGACAGGGATACGAGCAGTACTTC. This codes for CASSFEGQGYEQYF. The full variable domain, with the rest looked up from reference TRBV5-1 and TRBJ2-7, is KAGVTQTPRYLIKTRGQQVTLSCSPISGHRSVSWYQQTPGQGLQFLFEYFSETQRNKGNFPGRFSGRQFSNSRSEMNVSTLELGDSALYLCASSFEGQGYEQYFGPGTRLTVT.

V and J are TRBV28 and TRBJ2-7, with 14 bases matching TRBD2. The CDR3 is made up of 16 amino acids. V lost 6 bases to trimming and J lost 10 bases; unmatched junction nucleotides: 14. The V gene's germline CDR1 is MDHEN and CDR2 SYDVKM. The DNA of the CDR3 is TGTGCCAGCAGCCCGCCGGGACTAGCGGGAGTGGGGGAACAGTACTTC. Translating gives CASSPPGLAGVGEQYF. Looking up the rest from reference TRBV28 and TRBJ2-7 gives the full variable domain: DVKVTQSSRYLVKRTGEKVFLECVQDMDHENMFWYRQDPGLGLRLIYFSYDVKMKEKGDIPEGYSVSREKKERFSLILESASTNQTSMYLCASSPPGLAGVGEQYFGPGTRLTVT.